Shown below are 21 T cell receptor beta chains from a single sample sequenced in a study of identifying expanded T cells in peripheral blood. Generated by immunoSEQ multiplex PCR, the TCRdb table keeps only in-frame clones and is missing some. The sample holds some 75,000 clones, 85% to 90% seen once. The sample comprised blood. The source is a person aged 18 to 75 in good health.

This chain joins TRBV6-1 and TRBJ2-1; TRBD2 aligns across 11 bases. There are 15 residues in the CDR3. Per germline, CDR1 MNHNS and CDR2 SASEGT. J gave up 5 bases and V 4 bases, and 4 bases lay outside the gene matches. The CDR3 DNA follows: TGTGCCAGCAGTGTTAGCGGGAGGGCCCACAATGAGCAGTTCTTC. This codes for CASSVSGRAHNEQFF.

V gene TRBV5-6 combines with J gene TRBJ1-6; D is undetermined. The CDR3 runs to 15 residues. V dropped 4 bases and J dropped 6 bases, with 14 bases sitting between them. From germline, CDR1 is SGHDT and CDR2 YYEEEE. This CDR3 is CASSRQILPNSPLHF. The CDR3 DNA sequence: TGTGCCAGCAGCCGGCAGATTCTCCCTAATTCACCCCTCCACTTT.

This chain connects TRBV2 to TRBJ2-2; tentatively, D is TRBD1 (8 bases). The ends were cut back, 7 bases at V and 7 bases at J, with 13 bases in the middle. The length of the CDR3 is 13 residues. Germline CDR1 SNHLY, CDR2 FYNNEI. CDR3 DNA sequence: TGTGCCAGCACCAACAGGGGGGGCGGGGAGCTGTTTTTT. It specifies CASTNRGGGELFF.

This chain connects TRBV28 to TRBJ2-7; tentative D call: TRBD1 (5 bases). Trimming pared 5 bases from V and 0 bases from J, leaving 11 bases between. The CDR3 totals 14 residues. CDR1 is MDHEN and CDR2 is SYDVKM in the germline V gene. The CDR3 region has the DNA TGTGCCAGCAGTCCAGGGCCTAGCTCCTACGAGCAGTACTTC. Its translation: CASSPGPSSYEQYF.

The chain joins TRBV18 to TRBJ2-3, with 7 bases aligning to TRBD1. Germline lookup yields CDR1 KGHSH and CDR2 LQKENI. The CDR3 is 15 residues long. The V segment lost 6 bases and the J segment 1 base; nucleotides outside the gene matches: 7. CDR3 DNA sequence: TGTGCCAGCTCTCTGAGACAGGGCCGCACAGATACGCAGTATTTT. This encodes CASSLRQGRTDTQYF.

The CDR3 DNA is TGTGCCAGCAGTCCAGGGGGCGTTTCGCTCGAGCAGTACTTC. This gives the protein CASSPGGVSLEQYF. The chain couples TRBV28 to TRBJ2-7, with 8 bases fitting TRBD1. This CDR3 has 14 amino acids. CDR1 and CDR2 (germline): MDHEN, SYDVKM. The V segment lost 5 bases and the J segment 6 bases; nucleotides outside the gene matches: 9.

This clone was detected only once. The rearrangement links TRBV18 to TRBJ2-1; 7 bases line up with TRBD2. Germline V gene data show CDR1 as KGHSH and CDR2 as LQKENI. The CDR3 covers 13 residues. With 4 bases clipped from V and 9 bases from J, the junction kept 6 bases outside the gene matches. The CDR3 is CASSRDYLGEQFF. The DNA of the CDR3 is TGTGCCAGCTCACGGGACTATCTGGGTGAGCAGTTCTTC.

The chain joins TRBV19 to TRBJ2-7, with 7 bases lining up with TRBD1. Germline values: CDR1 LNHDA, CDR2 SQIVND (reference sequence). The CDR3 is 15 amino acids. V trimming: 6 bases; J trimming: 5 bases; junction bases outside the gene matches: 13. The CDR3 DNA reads TGTGCCAGTAGAAGACAGGGCGTTGGCGTCCACGAGCAGTACTTC. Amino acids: CASRRQGVGVHEQYF.

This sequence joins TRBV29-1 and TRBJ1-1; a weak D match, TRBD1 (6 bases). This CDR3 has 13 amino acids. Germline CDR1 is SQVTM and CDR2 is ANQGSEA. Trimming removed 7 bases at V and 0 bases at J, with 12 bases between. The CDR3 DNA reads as TGCAGCGGTTACAGGGCCATGAACACTGAAGCTTTCTTT. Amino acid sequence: CSGYRAMNTEAFF.

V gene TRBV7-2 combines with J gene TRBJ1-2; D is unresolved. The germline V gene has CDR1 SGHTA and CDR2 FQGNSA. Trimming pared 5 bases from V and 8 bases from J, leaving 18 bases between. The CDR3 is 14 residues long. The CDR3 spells CASSHQEGGRGYTF. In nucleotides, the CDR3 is TGTGCCAGCAGCCACCAGGAGGGAGGTCGCGGCTACACCTTC.

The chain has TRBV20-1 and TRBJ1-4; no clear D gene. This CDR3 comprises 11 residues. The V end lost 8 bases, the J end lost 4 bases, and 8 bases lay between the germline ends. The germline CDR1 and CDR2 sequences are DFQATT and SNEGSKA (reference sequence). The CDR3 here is CSPFLNEKLFF. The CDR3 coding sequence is TGCAGTCCCTTTCTTAATGAAAAACTGTTTTTT.

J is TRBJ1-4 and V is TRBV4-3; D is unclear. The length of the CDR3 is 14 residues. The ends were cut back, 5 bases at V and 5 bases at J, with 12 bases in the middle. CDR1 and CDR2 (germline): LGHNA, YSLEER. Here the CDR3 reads CASSTRTTNEKLFF. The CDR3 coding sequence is TGCGCCAGCAGCACACGTACCACCAATGAAAAACTGTTTTTT.

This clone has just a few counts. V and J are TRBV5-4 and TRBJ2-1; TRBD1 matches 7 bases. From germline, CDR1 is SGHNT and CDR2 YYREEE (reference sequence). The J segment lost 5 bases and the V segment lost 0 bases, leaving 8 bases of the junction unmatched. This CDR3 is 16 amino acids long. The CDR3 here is CASSLAGTVKNNEQFF. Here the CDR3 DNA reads TGTGCCAGCAGCTTGGCCGGGACAGTTAAAAACAATGAGCAGTTCTTC.

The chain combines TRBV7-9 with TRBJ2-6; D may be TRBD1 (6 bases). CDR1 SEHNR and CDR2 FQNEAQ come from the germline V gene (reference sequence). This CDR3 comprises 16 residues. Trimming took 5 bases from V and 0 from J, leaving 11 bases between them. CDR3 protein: CASSPKGGSGANVLTF. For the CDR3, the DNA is TGTGCCAGCAGCCCGAAAGGGGGCTCTGGGGCCAACGTCCTGACTTTC.

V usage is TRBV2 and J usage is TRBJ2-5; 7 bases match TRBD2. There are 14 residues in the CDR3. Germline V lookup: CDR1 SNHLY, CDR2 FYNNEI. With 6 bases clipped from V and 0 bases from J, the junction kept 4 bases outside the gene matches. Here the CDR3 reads CASRARGDQETQYF. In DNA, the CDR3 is TGTGCCAGCAGGGCCCGGGGGGACCAAGAGACCCAGTACTTC. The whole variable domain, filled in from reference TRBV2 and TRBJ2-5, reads EPEVTQTPSHQVTQMGQEVILRCVPISNHLYFYWYRQILGQKVEFLVSFYNNEISEKSEIFDDQFSVERPDGSNFTLKIRSTKLEDSAMYFCASRARGDQETQYFGPGTRLLVL.

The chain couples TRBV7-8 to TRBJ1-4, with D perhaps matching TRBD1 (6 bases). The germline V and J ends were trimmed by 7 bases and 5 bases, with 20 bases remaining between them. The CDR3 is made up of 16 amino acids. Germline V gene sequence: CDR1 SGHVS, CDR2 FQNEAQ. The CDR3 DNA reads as TGTGCCAGCACCACGACAGGAGCATTTGGAAATGAAAAACTGTTTTTT. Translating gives CASTTTGAFGNEKLFF. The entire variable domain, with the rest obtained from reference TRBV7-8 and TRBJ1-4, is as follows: GAGVSQSPRYKVAKRGQDVALRCDPISGHVSLFWYQQALGQGPEFLTYFQNEAQLDKSGLPSDRFFAERPEGSVSTLKIQRTQQEDSAVYLCASTTTGAFGNEKLFFGSGTQLSVL.

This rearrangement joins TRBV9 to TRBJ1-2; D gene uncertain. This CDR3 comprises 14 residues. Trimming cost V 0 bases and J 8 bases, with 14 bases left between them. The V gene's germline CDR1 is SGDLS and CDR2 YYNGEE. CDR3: CASSVDPAPGGYTF. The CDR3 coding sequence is TGTGCCAGCAGCGTAGATCCAGCCCCGGGGGGCTACACCTTC.

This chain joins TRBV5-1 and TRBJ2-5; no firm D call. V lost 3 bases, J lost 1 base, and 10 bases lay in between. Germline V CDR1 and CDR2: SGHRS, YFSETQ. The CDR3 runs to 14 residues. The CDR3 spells CASSYQVTQETQYF. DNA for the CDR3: TGCGCCAGCAGCTATCAAGTAACCCAAGAGACCCAGTACTTC.

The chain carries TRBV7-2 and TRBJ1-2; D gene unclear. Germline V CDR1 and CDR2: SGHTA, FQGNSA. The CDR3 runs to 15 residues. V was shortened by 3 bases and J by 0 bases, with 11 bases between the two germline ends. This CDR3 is CASSLAAGANYGYTF. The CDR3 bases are TGTGCCAGCAGCTTGGCGGCGGGAGCTAACTATGGCTACACCTTC.

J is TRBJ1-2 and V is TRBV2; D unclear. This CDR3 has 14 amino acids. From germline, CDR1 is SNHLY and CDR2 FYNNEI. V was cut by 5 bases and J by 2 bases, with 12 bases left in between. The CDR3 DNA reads TGTGCCAGCAGTAGAGGACCCCTGAACTATGGCTACACCTTC. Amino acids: CASSRGPLNYGYTF.

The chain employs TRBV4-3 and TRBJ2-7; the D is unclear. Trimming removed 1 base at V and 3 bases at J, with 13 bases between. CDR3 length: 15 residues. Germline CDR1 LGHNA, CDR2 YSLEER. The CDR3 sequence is CASSQAVVGVYEQYF. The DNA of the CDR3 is TGCGCCAGCAGCCAAGCTGTAGTTGGGGTCTACGAGCAGTACTTC.